This is a list of T cell receptor beta chains from one sample in a study of cytomegalovirus exposure and HLA in healthy donors. TCRdb keeps only in-frame clones here, not all; method: immunoSEQ multiplex PCR. The sample has about 250,000 clones, roughly 84% seen once. The source material was PBMCs. The source of these receptors is a young man in good health and CMV-seropositive. CDR3s include the opening cysteine and the closing phenylalanine or tryptophan. A D gene is named only where the DNA matches it firmly. The size of a clone is reported for some rows only, either as once, few or many, or as a class for expanded clones.

. | TRBJ2-2 | TRBV6-5 | . | CASSYSPVVTGELFF | TGTGCCAGCAGTTACTCCCCGGTTGTCACCGGGGAGCTGTTTTTT
. | TRBJ2-7 | TRBV29-1 | . | CSVTGTVSYEQYF | TGCAGCGTCACCGGGACGGTGAGCTACGAGCAGTACTTC
. | TRBJ2-7 | TRBV6-5 | TRBD1 | CASSKRQGAGEQYF | TGTGCCAGCAGTAAGAGACAGGGGGCGGGGGAGCAGTACTTC
. | TRBJ1-1 | TRBV4-1 | . | CASSLSEGLTNTEAFF | TGCGCCAGCAGCCTGAGTGAGGGTCTTACGAACACTGAAGCTTTCTTT
. | TRBJ2-2 | TRBV5-1 | . | CASSFIGFARIPSTGELFF | TGCGCCAGCAGCTTTATTGGATTCGCTCGGATCCCGAGCACCGGGGAGCTGTTTTTT
. | TRBJ2-3 | TRBV5-4 | . | CASSLSAGGPSTDTQYF | TGTGCCAGCAGCTTGTCGGCCGGCGGGCCAAGCACAGATACGCAGTATTTT
. | TRBJ2-7 | TRBV18 | . | CASSPLDGSEQYF | TGTGCCAGCTCACCGTTGGACGGCAGCGAGCAGTACTTC
. | TRBJ1-2 | TRBV5-1 | . | CASSETSNYGYTF | TGCGCCAGCTCCGAGACCTCTAACTATGGCTACACCTTC
. | TRBJ2-1 | TRBV7-9 | . | CAAGRADDEQFF | TGTGCAGCTGGTCGGGCAGACGATGAGCAGTTCTTC
. | TRBJ2-7 | TRBV6-5 | . | CASSYAGRGIFYEQYF | TGTGCCAGCAGTTACGCGGGACGGGGGATTTTCTACGAGCAGTACTTC
. | TRBJ1-1 | TRBV27 | . | CASSPLLNTEAFF | TGTGCCAGCAGTCCTTTGCTGAACACTGAAGCTTTCTTT
. | TRBJ2-5 | TRBV3-2 | . | CAPRSAQYF | TGTGCCCCCCGGTCGGCCCAGTACTTC
. | TRBJ1-2 | TRBV7-2 | . | CASSLGGDGGYTF | TGTGCCAGCAGCTTAGGCGGCGACGGGGGCTACACCTTC
. | TRBJ2-3 | TRBV6-6 | . | CASTDQDTQYF | TGTGCCAGCACTGACCAGGATACGCAGTATTTT
. | TRBJ1-2 | TRBV9 | TRBD1 | CASGRTGSRVDYGYTF | TGTGCCAGCGGGAGGACAGGGAGTCGGGTGGACTATGGCTACACCTTC
. | TRBJ1-5 | TRBV18 | . | CASSPPGRSGNQPQHF | TGTGCCAGCTCACCACCGGGACGGTCAGGGAATCAGCCCCAGCATTTT
. | TRBJ2-7 | TRBV15 | TRBD1 | CATSGGGTGFRNEQYF | TGTGCCACCAGCGGGGGCGGGACAGGGTTTCGGAACGAGCAGTACTTC
. | TRBJ2-7 | TRBV27 | TRBD1 | CASSFGTGAYEQYF | TGTGCCAGCAGTTTCGGGACAGGGGCCTACGAGCAGTACTTC
. | TRBJ2-1 | TRBV30 | . | CAWSGGLSYNEQFF | TGTGCCTGGAGCGGGGGACTCTCCTACAATGAGCAGTTCTTC
. | TRBJ1-2 | TRBV7-9 | . | CASSLGRWLTF | TGTGCCAGCAGCTTAGGACGATGGCTCACCTTC
few | TRBJ2-7 | TRBV4-2 | . | CASSQEASSYEQYF | TGTGCCAGCAGCCAAGAGGCTAGCTCCTACGAGCAGTACTTC
once | TRBJ2-3 | TRBV7-6 | TRBD2 | CASMTSGTDTQYF | TGTGCCAGCATGACTAGCGGTACAGATACGCAGTATTTT
. | TRBJ1-5 | TRBV29-1 | . | CSVADGLLGNQPQHF | TGCAGCGTAGCGGACGGGCTTTTAGGCAATCAGCCCCAGCATTTT
. | TRBJ2-1 | TRBV9 | . | CASSPSGADRPWDEQFF | TGTGCCAGCAGCCCCTCGGGAGCCGACCGGCCTTGGGATGAGCAGTTCTTC
hyperexpanded | TRBJ1-3 | TRBV7-9 | . | CASNLDGNTIYF | TGTGCCAGCAACCTCGATGGAAACACCATATATTTT
. | TRBJ2-1 | TRBV5-1 | . | CASSLEGRNEQFF | TGCGCCAGCAGCTTGGAGGGAAGGAATGAGCAGTTCTTC
. | TRBJ2-2 | TRBV6-4 | . | CASRPGLRTGELFF | TGTGCCAGCAGGCCGGGACTCCGAACCGGGGAGCTGTTTTTT
once | TRBJ2-1 | TRBV9 | TRBD1 | CASSVEQGNEQFF | TGTGCCAGCAGCGTGGAACAGGGGAATGAGCAGTTCTTC
. | TRBJ2-2 | TRBV18 | TRBD1 | CASSPQDRAGELFF | TGTGCCAGCTCACCCCAAGACAGGGCCGGGGAGCTGTTTTTT
. | TRBJ1-5 | TRBV6-5 | TRBD1 | CASSDRGAQPQHF | TGTGCCAGCAGCGACAGGGGCGCTCAGCCCCAGCATTTT
. | TRBJ2-2 | TRBV29-1 | . | CSVMGTANTGELFF | TGCAGCGTGATGGGGACTGCGAACACCGGGGAGCTGTTTTTT
. | TRBJ2-1 | TRBV9 | TRBD1 | CASSPGQGEYNEQFF | TGTGCCAGCAGCCCCGGACAGGGGGAATACAATGAGCAGTTCTTC
. | TRBJ2-3 | TRBV7-6 | TRBD1 | CASSLGQGSDTQYF | TGTGCCAGCAGCTTGGGACAGGGCTCAGATACGCAGTATTTT
. | TRBJ2-2 | TRBV5-1 | . | CASSPTAAANTGELFF | TGCGCCAGCAGCCCCACGGCGGCGGCGAACACCGGGGAGCTGTTTTTT
once | TRBJ1-2 | TRBV19 | . | CASSLGGGYTF | TGTGCCAGTAGTTTAGGGGGTGGCTACACCTTC
. | TRBJ1-2 | TRBV4-3 | . | CASSQVAGGDYGYTF | TGCGCCAGCAGCCAAGTCGCGGGGGGGGACTATGGCTACACCTTC
. | TRBJ2-7 | TRBV5-6 | . | CASSLDITYEQYF | TGTGCCAGCAGCTTGGACATAACCTACGAGCAGTACTTC
. | TRBJ2-1 | TRBV5-1 | TRBD2 | CASSPTGGTYNEQFF | TGCGCCAGCAGCCCCACCGGGGGGACCTACAATGAGCAGTTCTTC
. | TRBJ2-7 | TRBV5-1 | TRBD1 | CASTQLPGTDYEQYF | TGCGCCAGCACACAACTCCCCGGGACAGATTACGAGCAGTACTTC
few | TRBJ2-7 | TRBV14 | TRBD1 | CASSQWTGPYEQYF | TGTGCCAGCAGCCAATGGACAGGGCCCTACGAGCAGTACTTC
. | TRBJ2-2 | TRBV9 | TRBD1 | CASSTRTGDPGTGELFF | TGTGCCAGCAGCACCCGGACAGGGGATCCCGGCACCGGGGAGCTGTTTTTT
once | TRBJ1-1 | TRBV7-2 | TRBD1 | CASSTGDRLGTEAFF | TGTGCCAGCAGCACCGGGGACAGGTTGGGCACTGAAGCTTTCTTT
many | TRBJ2-1 | TRBV6-6 | . | CASSSLNEQFF | TGTGCCAGCAGTTCCCTCAATGAGCAGTTCTTC
. | TRBJ2-1 | TRBV6-5 | . | CASSPTAGFDEQFF | TGTGCCAGCAGCCCCACAGCAGGGTTCGATGAGCAGTTCTTC
. | TRBJ2-5 | TRBV25-1 | . | CASSAQDRKETQYF | TGTGCCAGCAGTGCCCAGGACAGAAAAGAGACCCAGTACTTC
. | TRBJ2-1 | TRBV27 | TRBD2 | CASTPEGTTLFNEQFF | TGTGCCAGCACACCCGAGGGGACTACACTCTTCAATGAGCAGTTCTTC
. | TRBJ2-3 | TRBV7-9 | . | CASSLPLARDTQYF | TGTGCCAGCAGCTTACCCCTAGCGAGAGATACGCAGTATTTT
. | TRBJ2-3 | TRBV15 | . | CATSSTHQGPFYNTQYF | TGTGCCACCAGCAGTACTCACCAGGGACCGTTCTATAATACGCAGTATTTT
. | TRBJ2-2 | TRBV5-5 | . | CASSLSGFQAGELFF | TGTGCCAGCAGCTTATCCGGGTTCCAAGCCGGGGAGCTGTTTTTT
. | TRBJ2-4 | TRBV11-2 | . | CASSLGGEGIQYF | TGTGCCAGCAGCTTAGGGGGGGAAGGCATTCAGTACTTC
few | TRBJ2-1 | TRBV7-7 | . | CASSHTPRSGEQFF | TGTGCCAGCAGCCACACACCGCGGAGTGGGGAGCAGTTCTTC
. | TRBJ2-7 | TRBV11-2 | TRBD2 | CASSLTSGSGVEQYF | TGTGCCAGCAGCTTAACTAGCGGGAGTGGTGTCGAGCAGTACTTC
. | TRBJ2-7 | TRBV6-5 | . | CASSYSRGSNYEQYF | TGTGCCAGCAGTTACTCAAGGGGCAGTAACTACGAGCAGTACTTC
. | TRBJ1-2 | TRBV9 | . | CASSVGGDGIYGYTF | TGTGCCAGCAGCGTAGGAGGGGATGGGATCTATGGCTACACCTTC
. | TRBJ2-1 | TRBV7-9 | . | CASSLVFRTEPLF | TGTGCCAGCAGCTTAGTGTTTAGGACAGAGCCGCTCTTC